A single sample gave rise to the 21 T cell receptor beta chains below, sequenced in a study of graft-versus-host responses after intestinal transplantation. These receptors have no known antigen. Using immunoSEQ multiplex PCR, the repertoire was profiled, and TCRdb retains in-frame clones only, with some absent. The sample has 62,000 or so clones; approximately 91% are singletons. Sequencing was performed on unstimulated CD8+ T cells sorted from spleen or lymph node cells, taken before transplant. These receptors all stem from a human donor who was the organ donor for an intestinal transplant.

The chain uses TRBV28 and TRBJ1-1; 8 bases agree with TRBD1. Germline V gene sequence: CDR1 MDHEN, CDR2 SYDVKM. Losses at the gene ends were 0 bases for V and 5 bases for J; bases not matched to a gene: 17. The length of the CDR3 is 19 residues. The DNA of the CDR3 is TGTGCCAGCAGTTTATGGCTCTATTTTCGACAGGGGACGAAAACTGAAGCTTTCTTT. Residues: CASSLWLYFRQGTKTEAFF.

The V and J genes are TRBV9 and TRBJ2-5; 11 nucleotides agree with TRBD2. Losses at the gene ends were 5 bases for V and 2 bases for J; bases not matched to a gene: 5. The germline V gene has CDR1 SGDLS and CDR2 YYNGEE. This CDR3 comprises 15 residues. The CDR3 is CASSGTSGNQETQYF. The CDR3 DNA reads TGTGCCAGCAGTGGGACTAGCGGAAATCAAGAGACCCAGTACTTC.

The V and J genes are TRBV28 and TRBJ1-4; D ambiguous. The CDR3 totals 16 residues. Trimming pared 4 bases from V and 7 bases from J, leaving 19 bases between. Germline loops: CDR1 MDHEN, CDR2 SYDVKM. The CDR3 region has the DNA TGTGCCAGCAGTTCCCCCCGAGGCGCTGGGAGTGAAAAACTGTTTTTT. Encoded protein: CASSSPRGAGSEKLFF.

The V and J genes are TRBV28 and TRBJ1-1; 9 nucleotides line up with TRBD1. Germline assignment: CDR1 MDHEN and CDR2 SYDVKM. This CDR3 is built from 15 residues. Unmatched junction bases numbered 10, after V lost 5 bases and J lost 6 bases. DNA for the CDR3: TGTGCCAGCAGTGACCGGGACAGGGTTTTCGCTGAAGCTTTCTTT. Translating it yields CASSDRDRVFAEAFF.

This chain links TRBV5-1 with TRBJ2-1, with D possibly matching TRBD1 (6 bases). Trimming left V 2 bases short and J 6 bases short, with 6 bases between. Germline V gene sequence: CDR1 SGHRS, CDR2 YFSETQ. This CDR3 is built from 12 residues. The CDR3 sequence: CASSLGGNEQFF. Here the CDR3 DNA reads TGCGCCAGCAGCTTAGGGGGCAATGAGCAGTTCTTC.

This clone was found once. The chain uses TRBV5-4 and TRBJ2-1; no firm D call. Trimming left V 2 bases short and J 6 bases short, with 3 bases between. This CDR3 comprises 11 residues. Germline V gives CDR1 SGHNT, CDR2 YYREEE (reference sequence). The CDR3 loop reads CASSFGNEQFF. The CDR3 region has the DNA TGTGCCAGCAGCTTCGGCAATGAGCAGTTCTTC.

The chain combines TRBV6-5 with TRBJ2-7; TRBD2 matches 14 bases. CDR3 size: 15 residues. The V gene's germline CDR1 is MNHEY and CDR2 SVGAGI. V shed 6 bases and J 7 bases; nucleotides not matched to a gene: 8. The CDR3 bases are TGTGCCAGCAGGCGACTAGCGGGAGGGCCTGGAGAGCAGTACTTC. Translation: CASRRLAGGPGEQYF.

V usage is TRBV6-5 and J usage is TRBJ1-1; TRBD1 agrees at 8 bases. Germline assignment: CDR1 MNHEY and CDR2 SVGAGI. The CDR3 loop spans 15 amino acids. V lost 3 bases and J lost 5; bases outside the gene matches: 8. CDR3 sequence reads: CASSYYRGSGTEAFF. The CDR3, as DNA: TGTGCCAGCAGTTATTACAGGGGGTCAGGGACTGAAGCTTTCTTT.

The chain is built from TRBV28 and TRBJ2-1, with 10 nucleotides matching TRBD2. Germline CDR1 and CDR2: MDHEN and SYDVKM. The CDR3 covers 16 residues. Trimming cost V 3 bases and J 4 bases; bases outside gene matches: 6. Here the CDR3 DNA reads TGTGCCAGCAGTTTGTTACTAGCGGGATATTACAATGAGCAGTTCTTC. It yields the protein CASSLLLAGYYNEQFF.

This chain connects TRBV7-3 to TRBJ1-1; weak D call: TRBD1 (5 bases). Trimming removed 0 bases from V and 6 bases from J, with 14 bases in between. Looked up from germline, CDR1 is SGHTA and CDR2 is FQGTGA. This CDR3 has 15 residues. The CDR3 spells CASSLTVGERPEAFF. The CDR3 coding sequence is TGTGCCAGCAGCTTAACAGTAGGGGAAAGGCCTGAAGCTTTCTTT.

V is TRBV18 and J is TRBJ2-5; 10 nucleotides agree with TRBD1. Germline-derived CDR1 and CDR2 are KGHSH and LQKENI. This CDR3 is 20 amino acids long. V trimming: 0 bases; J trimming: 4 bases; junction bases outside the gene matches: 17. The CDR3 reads CASSPPSYVISGTGAETQYF. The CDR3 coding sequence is TGTGCCAGCTCACCACCGTCGTATGTGATCTCCGGGACAGGGGCAGAGACCCAGTACTTC.

CDR3: CASSGAGTRGDTQYF. CDR3 in DNA: TGTGCCAGCAGCGGAGCCGGGACTAGGGGAGATACGCAGTATTTT. This chain connects TRBV11-2 to TRBJ2-3, with 8 bases fitting TRBD2. The trim removed 5 bases at V and 5 bases at J, leaving 9 bases unmatched. In germline, CDR1 is SGHAT, CDR2 FQNNGV. This CDR3 is 15 amino acids long.

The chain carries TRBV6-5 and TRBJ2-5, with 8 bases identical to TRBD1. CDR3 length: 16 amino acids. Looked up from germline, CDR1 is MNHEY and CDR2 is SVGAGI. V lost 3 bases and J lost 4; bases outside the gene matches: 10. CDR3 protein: CASSYRGGTGGETQYF. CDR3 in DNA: TGTGCCAGCAGTTATCGGGGTGGGACAGGAGGAGAGACCCAGTACTTC.

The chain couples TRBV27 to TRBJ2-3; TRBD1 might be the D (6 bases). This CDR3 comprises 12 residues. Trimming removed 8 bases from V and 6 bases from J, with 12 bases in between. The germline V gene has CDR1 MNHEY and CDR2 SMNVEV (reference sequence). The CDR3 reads CASGWQGDTQYF. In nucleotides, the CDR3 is TGTGCCAGCGGTTGGCAGGGGGATACGCAGTATTTT.

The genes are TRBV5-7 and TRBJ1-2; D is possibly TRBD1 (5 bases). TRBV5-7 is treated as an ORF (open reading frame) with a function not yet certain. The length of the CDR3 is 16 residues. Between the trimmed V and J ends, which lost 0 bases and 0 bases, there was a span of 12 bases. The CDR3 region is CASSLARLTANYGYTF. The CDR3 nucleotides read TGTGCCAGCAGCTTGGCCCGATTGACAGCTAACTATGGCTACACCTTC.

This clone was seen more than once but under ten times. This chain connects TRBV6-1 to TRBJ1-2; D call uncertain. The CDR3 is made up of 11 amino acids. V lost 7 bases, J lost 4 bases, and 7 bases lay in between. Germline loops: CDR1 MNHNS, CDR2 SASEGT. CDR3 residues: CASTGGYGYTF. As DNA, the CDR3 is TGTGCCAGCACGGGAGGCTATGGCTACACCTTC.

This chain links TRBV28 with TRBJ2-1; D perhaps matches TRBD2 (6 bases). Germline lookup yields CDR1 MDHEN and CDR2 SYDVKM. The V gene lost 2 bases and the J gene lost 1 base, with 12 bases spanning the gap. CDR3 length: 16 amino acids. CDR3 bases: TGTGCCAGCAGTTTAGTGCGGGAAGAATCCTACAATGAGCAGTTCTTC. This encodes CASSLVREESYNEQFF.

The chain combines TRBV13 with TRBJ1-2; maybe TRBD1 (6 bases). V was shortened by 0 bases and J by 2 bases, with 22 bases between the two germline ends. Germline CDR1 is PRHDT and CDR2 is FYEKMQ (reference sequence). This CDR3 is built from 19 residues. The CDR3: CASSLGLNFQTDRNYGYTF. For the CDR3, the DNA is TGTGCCAGCAGCTTAGGCCTAAATTTTCAGACAGACAGGAACTATGGCTACACCTTC.

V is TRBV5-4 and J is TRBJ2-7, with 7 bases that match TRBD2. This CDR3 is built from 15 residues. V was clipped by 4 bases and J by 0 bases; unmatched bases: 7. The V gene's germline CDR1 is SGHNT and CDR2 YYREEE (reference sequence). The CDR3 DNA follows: TGTGCCAGCAGCGATACCGCTAGCGGCTCCTACGAGCAGTACTTC. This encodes CASSDTASGSYEQYF.

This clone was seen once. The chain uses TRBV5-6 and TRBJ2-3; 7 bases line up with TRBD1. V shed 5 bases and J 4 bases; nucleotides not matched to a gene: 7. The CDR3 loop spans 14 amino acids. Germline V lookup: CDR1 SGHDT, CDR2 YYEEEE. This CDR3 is CASRDGTVSDTQYF. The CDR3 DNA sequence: TGTGCCAGCAGGGATGGGACAGTATCAGATACGCAGTATTTT.

Written as DNA, the CDR3 is TGCGCCAGCAGCTTGGAGGGTGGGACAGCCTACGAGCAGTACTTC. This sequence encodes CASSLEGGTAYEQYF. The chain is built from TRBV5-1 and TRBJ2-7; 7 bases map to TRBD1. This CDR3 is 15 amino acids long. CDR1 is SGHRS, CDR2 YFSETQ, per germline. The V and J ends lost 0 bases and 2 bases, in that order; junction bases with no gene match: 5.